Listed here are 20 T cell receptor beta chains from one sample, sequenced in a study of OX40 agonist ivuxolimab in advanced cancers. Assay: immunoSEQ multiplex PCR; the TCRdb copy retains only in-frame clones and omits some. The repertoire holds approximately 100,000 clones, with roughly four fifths as singletons. The sample in question was CD4+ or CD8+ T cells sorted from blood, obtained in a trial of the OX40 agonist ivuxolimab. The receptors were sampled from an adult with an advanced solid tumor such as melanoma, head and neck, liver or kidney cancer.

J is TRBJ1-4 and V is TRBV5-1; D possibly corresponds to TRBD1 (5 bases). The CDR3 extends over 15 amino acids. The V gene's germline CDR1 is SGHRS and CDR2 YFSETQ. V lost 2 bases to trimming and J lost 6 bases, with 14 bases between them. CDR3 nucleotide sequence: TGCGCCAGCAGCTTCCAGGGCTTGAAAGATGAAAAACTGTTTTTT. Translated: CASSFQGLKDEKLFF.

The V and J genes are TRBV10-1 and TRBJ2-3; possibly TRBD1 or TRBD2 for D (6 bases each). The V gene's germline CDR1 is WNHNN and CDR2 SYGVQD (reference sequence). This CDR3 contains 16 residues. Deletions cut 0 bases from V and 6 bases from J, with 16 bases between. The DNA for the CDR3 is TGCGCCAGCAGTGAGTCGGGGGGCCAGAGGAGGGATACGCAGTATTTT. This sequence encodes CASSESGGQRRDTQYF.

The chain couples TRBV18 to TRBJ1-1; tentative D call: TRBD1 (6 bases). Germline CDR1 KGHSH, CDR2 LQKENI. Trimming took off 6 bases at V and 0 bases at J, with 17 bases between the two ends. This CDR3 spans 16 amino acids. The CDR3 sequence is CASSLDLRGMNTEAFF. The CDR3 coding sequence is TGTGCCAGCTCGCTGGACCTTAGGGGGATGAACACTGAAGCTTTCTTT.

The V call is TRBV5-1, the J call TRBJ2-1, with TRBD1 identical over 11 bases. The germline V gene has CDR1 SGHRS and CDR2 YFSETQ. The V gene end was trimmed by 2 bases and the J gene end by 8 bases; junction bases not matched to a gene: 6. The CDR3 is 15 amino acids. DNA for the CDR3: TGCGCCAGCAGCTTAAGGACAGGGGGCATCGATGAGCAGTTCTTC. This sequence encodes CASSLRTGGIDEQFF.

V usage is TRBV2 and J usage is TRBJ1-1, with D hard to call. Trimming shortened V by 8 bases and J by 1 base, and 11 bases separated the two germline ends. This CDR3 has 13 amino acids. Germline CDR1 reads SNHLY; CDR2 reads FYNNEI. CDR3 nucleotide sequence: TGTGCCAGCGGATGGACGGCGAACACTGAAGCTTTCTTT. This encodes CASGWTANTEAFF. Full variable domain (rest looked up from reference TRBV2 and TRBJ1-1): EPEVTQTPSHQVTQMGQEVILRCVPISNHLYFYWYRQILGQKVEFLVSFYNNEISEKSEIFDDQFSVERPDGSNFTLKIRSTKLEDSAMYFCASGWTANTEAFFGQGTRLTVV.

The chain uses TRBV7-2 and TRBJ2-3; the D is unclear. Germline V gene sequence: CDR1 SGHTA, CDR2 FQGNSA. The CDR3 covers 16 residues. V lost 4 bases and J lost 0, with 14 bases in between. CDR3 in amino acids: CASSYQSGSSTDTQYF. The CDR3 bases are TGTGCCAGCAGCTATCAATCCGGTTCTAGCACAGATACGCAGTATTTT.

This chain joins TRBV18 and TRBJ1-4; no firm D call. Deletions cut 3 bases from V and 1 base from J, with 6 bases between. The CDR3 consists of 14 residues. CDR1 and CDR2 from the germline V gene are KGHSH and LQKENI. DNA for the CDR3: TGTGCCAGCTCACCCCGAGAAACTAATGAAAAACTGTTTTTT. Translation: CASSPRETNEKLFF.

V usage is TRBV6-6 and J usage is TRBJ2-2, with D perhaps TRBD1 (6 bases). The V gene lost 7 bases and the J gene lost 6 bases, with 9 bases spanning the gap. Germline CDR1 is MNHNY and CDR2 is SVGAGI (reference sequence). The CDR3 spans 12 residues. CDR3 protein: CASTTGSGELFF. Written as DNA, the CDR3 is TGTGCCAGCACTACAGGGTCCGGGGAGCTGTTTTTT.

The chain carries TRBV2 and TRBJ1-1; 7 bases match TRBD1. V lost 6 bases, J lost 7 bases, and 8 bases stayed unmatched. Looked up from germline, CDR1 is SNHLY and CDR2 is FYNNEI. The CDR3 is made up of 13 amino acids. The DNA for the CDR3 is TGTGCCAGCAGGCCCGGGACAGCCTTTGAAGCTTTCTTT. It is translated as CASRPGTAFEAFF.

The chain recombines TRBV12-5 with TRBJ1-1; D gene uncertain. V dropped 1 base and J dropped 5 bases, with 5 bases sitting between them. This CDR3 spans 12 amino acids. Germline CDR1 and CDR2: LGHNT and FRNRAP. The CDR3 loop reads CASGLGRTEAFF. The DNA for the CDR3 is TGTGCTAGTGGTTTGGGAAGGACTGAAGCTTTCTTT.

The rearrangement links TRBV14 to TRBJ2-7; D gene ambiguous. This CDR3 is built from 14 residues. CDR1 is SGHDN and CDR2 is FVKESK in the germline V gene. The V end lost 0 bases, the J end lost 2 bases, and 8 bases lay between the germline ends. CDR3: CASSQDSWTYEQYF. The DNA of the CDR3 is TGTGCCAGCAGCCAAGATAGTTGGACCTACGAGCAGTACTTC.

The chain links TRBV19 to TRBJ1-1; D uncertain. The germline gives CDR1 LNHDA, CDR2 SQIVND (reference sequence). The CDR3 has 13 amino acids. The ends were cut back, 3 bases at V and 2 bases at J, with 7 bases in the middle. The CDR3 here is CASSMNANTEAFF. CDR3 DNA: TGTGCCAGTAGTATGAACGCCAACACTGAAGCTTTCTTT.

V gene TRBV6-1 combines with J gene TRBJ2-7, with D unclear. This CDR3 has 15 amino acids. Germline lookup yields CDR1 MNHNS and CDR2 SASEGT. Deletions cut 0 bases from V and 0 bases from J, with 9 bases between. The CDR3 coding sequence is TGTGCCAGCAGTGAAGCGGCGACAAGCTCCTACGAGCAGTACTTC. It is translated as CASSEAATSSYEQYF.

The chain has TRBV7-6 and TRBJ2-7; D perhaps matches TRBD1 (5 bases). This CDR3 has 17 residues. V shed 0 bases and J shed 3 bases, with 18 bases lying between them. The germline gives CDR1 SGHVS, CDR2 FNYEAQ. CDR3 in amino acids: CASSLAVAGQSNYEQYF. Here the CDR3 DNA reads TGTGCCAGCAGCTTAGCGGTCGCAGGGCAGAGCAACTACGAGCAGTACTTC.

This chain links TRBV7-6 with TRBJ2-5; the match to TRBD2 covers 7 bases. The end of the DNA fits TRBJ2-7 better, so the J call may be wrong. Germline lookup yields CDR1 SGHVS and CDR2 FNYEAQ. The CDR3 spans 15 residues. CDR3 protein: CASSRAGDGIYEQYF. The DNA of the CDR3 is TGTGCCAGCAGCCGGGCGGGGGACGGGATCTACGAGCAGTACTTC.

This clone was seen a single time. This chain joins TRBV18 and TRBJ1-4, with D uncertain. CDR1 KGHSH and CDR2 LQKENI come from the germline V gene. Trimming cost V 3 bases and J 0 bases, with 2 bases left between them. The CDR3 has 13 residues. The CDR3 DNA sequence: TGTGCCAGCTCACCGGCAACTAATGAAAAACTGTTTTTT. Residues: CASSPATNEKLFF.

The chain recombines TRBV19 with TRBJ2-7; 10 nucleotides match TRBD2. The CDR3 is 15 residues long. Germline trimming cut 3 bases from V and 3 bases from J; bases unmatched to any gene: 5. Per the germline V gene, CDR1 is LNHDA and CDR2 is SQIVND (reference sequence). CDR3 residues: CASSIPGTSVYEQYF. The CDR3 DNA reads TGTGCCAGTAGTATCCCCGGGACTAGCGTCTACGAGCAGTACTTC.

This clone has only a few counts. The chain recombines TRBV7-9 with TRBJ1-5; D gene unclear. CDR1 is SEHNR and CDR2 is FQNEAQ in the germline V gene (reference sequence). The CDR3 has 16 residues. Trimming took off 5 bases at V and 0 bases at J, with 14 bases between the two ends. For the CDR3, the DNA is TGTGCCAGCAGCGCAGCAGTTGGGCTTAGCAATCAGCCCCAGCATTTT. Its translation is CASSAAVGLSNQPQHF. Full variable domain (rest looked up from reference TRBV7-9 and TRBJ1-5): DTGVSQNPRHKITKRGQNVTFRCDPISEHNRLYWYRQTLGQGPEFLTYFQNEAQLEKSRLLSDRFSAERPKGSFSTLEIQRTEQGDSAMYLCASSAAVGLSNQPQHFGDGTRLSIL.

This chain connects TRBV21-1 to TRBJ2-5; the table calls TRBD2, which could not be checked here. TRBV21-1 is a recognized pseudogene. The CDR3 has 16 residues. In DNA form, the CDR3 reads TGTGCCAGCAGCAGGGGGGTAGAGCGGTACCAAGAGACCCAGTACTTC. It encodes CASSRGVERYQETQYF.

The rearrangement links TRBV5-4 to TRBJ2-5; D is unresolved. From germline, CDR1 is SGHNT and CDR2 YYREEE (reference sequence). The CDR3 is 12 residues long. Deletions cut 3 bases from V and 4 bases from J, with 7 bases between. In DNA form, the CDR3 reads TGTGCCAGCAGCTCGGATGGAGAGACCCAGTACTTC. Translation: CASSSDGETQYF. The full variable domain, in which reference TRBV5-4 and TRBJ2-5 provide the parts outside the CDR3, is ETGVTQSPTHLIKTRGQQVTLRCSSQSGHNTVSWYQQALGQGPQFIFQYYREEENGRGNFPPRFSGLQFPNYSSELNVNALELDDSALYLCASSSDGETQYFGPGTRLLVL.